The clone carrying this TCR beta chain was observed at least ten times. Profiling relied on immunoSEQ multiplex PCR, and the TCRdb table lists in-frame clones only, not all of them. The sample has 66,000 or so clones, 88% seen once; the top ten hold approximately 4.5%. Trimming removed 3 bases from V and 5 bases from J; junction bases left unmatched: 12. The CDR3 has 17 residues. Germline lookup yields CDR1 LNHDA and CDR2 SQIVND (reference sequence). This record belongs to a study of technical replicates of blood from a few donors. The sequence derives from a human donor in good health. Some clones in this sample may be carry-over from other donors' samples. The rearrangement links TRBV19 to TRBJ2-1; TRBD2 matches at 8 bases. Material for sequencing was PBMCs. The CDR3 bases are TGTGCCAGTAGTATGTGGGGGCCTACAGCGGGGGACAATGAGCAGTTCTTC. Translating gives CASSMWGPTAGDNEQFF.